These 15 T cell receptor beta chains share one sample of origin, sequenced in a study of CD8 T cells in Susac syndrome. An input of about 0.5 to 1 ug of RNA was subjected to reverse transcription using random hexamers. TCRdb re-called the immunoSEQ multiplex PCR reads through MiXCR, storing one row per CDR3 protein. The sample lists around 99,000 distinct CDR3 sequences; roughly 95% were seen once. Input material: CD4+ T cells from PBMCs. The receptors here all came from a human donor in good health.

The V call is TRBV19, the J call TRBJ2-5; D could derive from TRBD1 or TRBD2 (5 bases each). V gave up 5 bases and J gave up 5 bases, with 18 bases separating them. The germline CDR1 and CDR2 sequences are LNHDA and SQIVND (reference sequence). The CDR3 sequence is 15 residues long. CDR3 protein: CASSVQIRGRETQYF. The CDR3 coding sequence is TGTGCCAGTAGTGTTCAGATACGGGGCCGGGAGACCCAGTACTTC.

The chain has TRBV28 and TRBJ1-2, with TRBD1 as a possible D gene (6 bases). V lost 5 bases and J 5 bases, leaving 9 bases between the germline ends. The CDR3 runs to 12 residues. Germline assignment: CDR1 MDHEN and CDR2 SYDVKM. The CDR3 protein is CASSPTGYGYTF. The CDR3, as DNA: TGTGCCAGCAGTCCGACAGGATATGGCTACACCTTC.

CDR3 in amino acids: CASSAGLMNTEAFF. DNA for the CDR3: TGTGCCAGCTCAGCGGGACTCATGAACACTGAAGCTTTCTTT. The rearrangement uses TRBV18 and TRBJ1-1, with TRBD1 as a possible D gene (5 bases). The V gene's germline CDR1 is KGHSH and CDR2 LQKENI. This CDR3 is built from 14 residues. V was trimmed by 5 bases and J by 0 bases, leaving 10 bases between them.

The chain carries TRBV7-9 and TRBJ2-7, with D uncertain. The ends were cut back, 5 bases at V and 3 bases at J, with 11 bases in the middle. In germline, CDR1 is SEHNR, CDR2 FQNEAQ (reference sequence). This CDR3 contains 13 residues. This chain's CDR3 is CASSPRQVYEQYF. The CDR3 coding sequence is TGTGCCAGCAGCCCACGACAAGTCTACGAGCAGTACTTC.

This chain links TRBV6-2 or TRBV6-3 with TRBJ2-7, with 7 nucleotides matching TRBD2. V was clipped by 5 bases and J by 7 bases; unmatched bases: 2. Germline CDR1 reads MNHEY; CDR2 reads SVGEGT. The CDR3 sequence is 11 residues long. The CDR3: CASSGRGEQYF. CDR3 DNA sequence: TGTGCCAGCAGTGGGAGGGGAGAGCAGTACTTC.

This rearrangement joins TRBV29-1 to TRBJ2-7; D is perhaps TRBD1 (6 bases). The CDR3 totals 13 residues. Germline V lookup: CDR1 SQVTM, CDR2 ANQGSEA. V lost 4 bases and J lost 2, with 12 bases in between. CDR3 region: CSVVEDRPYEQYF. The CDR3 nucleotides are TGCAGCGTTGTGGAGGACAGACCCTACGAGCAGTACTTC.

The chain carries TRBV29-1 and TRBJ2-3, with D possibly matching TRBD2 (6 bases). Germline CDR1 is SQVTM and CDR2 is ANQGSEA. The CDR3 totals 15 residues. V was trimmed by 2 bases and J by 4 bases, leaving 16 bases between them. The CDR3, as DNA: TGCAGCGTTGAAACTTACCGGGAGCCCCCAGATACGCAGTATTTT. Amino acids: CSVETYREPPDTQYF.

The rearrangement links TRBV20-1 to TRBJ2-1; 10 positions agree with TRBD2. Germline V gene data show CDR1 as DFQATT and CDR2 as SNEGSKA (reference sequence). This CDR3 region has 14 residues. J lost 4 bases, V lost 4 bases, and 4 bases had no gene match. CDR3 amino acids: CSATGTSVYNEQFF. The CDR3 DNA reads TGCAGTGCTACTGGGACTAGCGTATACAATGAGCAGTTCTTC.

The CDR3 loop is CASSLTHVAETQYF. The CDR3 DNA follows: TGTGCCAGCAGCTTAACTCACGTAGCGGAGACCCAGTACTTC. The chain has TRBV7-3 and TRBJ2-5, with D perhaps TRBD2 (5 bases). The germline CDR1 and CDR2 sequences are SGHTA and FQGTGA. V was cut by 0 bases and J by 5 bases, with 10 bases left in between. The CDR3 runs to 14 residues.

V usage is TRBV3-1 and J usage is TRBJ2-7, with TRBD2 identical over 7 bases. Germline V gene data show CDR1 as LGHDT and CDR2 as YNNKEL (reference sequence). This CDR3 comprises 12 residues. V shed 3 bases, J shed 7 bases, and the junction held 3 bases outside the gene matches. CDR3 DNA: TGTGCCAGCAGCCAGTTCGGGGGGGAGCAGTACTTC. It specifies CASSQFGGEQYF.

DNA for the CDR3: TGTGCCAGCTCACCCCAGAGTTATGAGCCCCAGCATTTT. This sequence encodes CASSPQSYEPQHF. The rearrangement joins TRBV18 to TRBJ1-5; D gene unclear. V lost 3 bases to trimming and J lost 8 bases, with 11 bases between them. Germline V lookup: CDR1 KGHSH, CDR2 LQKENI. This CDR3 has 13 amino acids.

Written as DNA, the CDR3 is TGTGCCAGCAGTCCCAGGGGGGGGGCCAACACCGGGGAGCTGTTTTTT. Translating gives CASSPRGGANTGELFF. The gene calls are TRBV12-3 or TRBV12-4 and TRBJ2-2; either TRBD1 or TRBD2 may supply D (7 bases each). V shed 5 bases and J shed 2 bases, with 15 bases lying between them. This CDR3 contains 16 residues.

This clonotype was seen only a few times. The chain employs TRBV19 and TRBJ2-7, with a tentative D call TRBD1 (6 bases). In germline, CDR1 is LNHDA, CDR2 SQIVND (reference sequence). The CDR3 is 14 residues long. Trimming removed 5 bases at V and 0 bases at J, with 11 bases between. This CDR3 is CASSRTESSYEQYF. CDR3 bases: TGTGCCAGTAGTCGGACAGAGAGCTCCTACGAGCAGTACTTC.

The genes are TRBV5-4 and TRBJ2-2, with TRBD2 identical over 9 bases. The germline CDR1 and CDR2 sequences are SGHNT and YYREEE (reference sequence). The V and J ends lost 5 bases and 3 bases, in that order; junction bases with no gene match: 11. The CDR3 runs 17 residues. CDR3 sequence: CASSNGGLAGHTGELFF. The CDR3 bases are TGTGCCAGCAGTAACGGGGGCCTAGCGGGACACACCGGGGAGCTGTTTTTT.

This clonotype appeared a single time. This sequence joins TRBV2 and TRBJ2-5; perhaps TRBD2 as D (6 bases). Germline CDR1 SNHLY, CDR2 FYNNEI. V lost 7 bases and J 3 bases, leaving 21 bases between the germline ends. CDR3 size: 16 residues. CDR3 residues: CASNRQSSGEKETQYF. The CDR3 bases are TGTGCCAGCAATAGGCAGAGTAGCGGCGAAAAAGAGACCCAGTACTTC.